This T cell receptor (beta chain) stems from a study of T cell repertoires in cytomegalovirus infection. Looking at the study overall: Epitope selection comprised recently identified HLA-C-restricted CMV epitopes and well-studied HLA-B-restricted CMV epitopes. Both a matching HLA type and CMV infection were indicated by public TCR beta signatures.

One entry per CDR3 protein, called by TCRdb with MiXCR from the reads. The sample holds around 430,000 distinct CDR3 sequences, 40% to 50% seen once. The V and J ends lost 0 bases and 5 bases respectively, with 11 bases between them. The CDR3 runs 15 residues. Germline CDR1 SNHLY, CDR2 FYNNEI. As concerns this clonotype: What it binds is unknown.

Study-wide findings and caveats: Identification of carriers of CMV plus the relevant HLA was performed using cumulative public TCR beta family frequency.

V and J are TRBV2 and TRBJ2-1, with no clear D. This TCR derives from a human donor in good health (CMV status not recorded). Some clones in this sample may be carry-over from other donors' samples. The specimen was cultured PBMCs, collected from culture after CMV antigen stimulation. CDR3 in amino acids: CASSEAPPRNNEQFF. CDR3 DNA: TGTGCCAGCAGTGAAGCGCCGCCCCGGAACAATGAGCAGTTCTTC.